This T cell receptor beta chain was obtained from a study of blood T cell repertoires in COVID-19. The J segment lost 7 bases and the V segment lost 7 bases, leaving 12 bases of the junction unmatched. The germline gives CDR1 LNHDA, CDR2 SQIVND (reference sequence). This CDR3 has 15 amino acids. Repertoires were generated with immunoSEQ multiplex PCR, while TCRdb's copy carries only in-frame clones and drops some. This table has roughly 330,000 clones, around 84% appearing once. The clonotype originates from a woman under 30 who had recovered from COVID-19. The sequenced sample was PBMCs or T cells enriched from blood (not recorded which). J is TRBJ1-4 and V is TRBV19; 7 bases are shared with TRBD1. The CDR3 reads CASTPDWQGVEKLFF. The CDR3 DNA reads TGTGCCAGTACCCCCGATTGGCAGGGGGTTGAAAAACTGTTTTTT.